A single sample is the source of the 24 T cell receptor beta chains below, sequenced in a study of low-dose radiotherapy and immunotherapy resistance in tumors. TCRs were amplified for roughly 20 PCR cycles with a constant-region primer and V-primer adapter. TCRdb analysed the reads with MiXCR anew, one entry per CDR3 protein. The sample contains approximately 52,000 distinct CDR3 sequences, around a third of which appear only once. The time point: after trial treatment. Treatment given: LDRT plus nivolumab, ipilimumab, low-dose cyclophosphamide and aspirin (RACIN trial). The material sequenced was PBMCs, taken after low-dose radiotherapy plus immunotherapy. The receptor set was obtained from a male donor with rectosigmoid adenocarcinoma.

This clonotype was detected a few times. The rearrangement links TRBV5-1 to TRBJ1-4; a possible D gene is TRBD1 (6 bases). V was clipped by 0 bases and J by 8 bases, with 11 bases between them. In germline, CDR1 is SGHRS, CDR2 YFSETQ. The CDR3 has 14 amino acids. The CDR3 here is CASSLDREEEKLFF. The CDR3 coding sequence is TGCGCCAGCAGCTTGGACAGGGAAGAGGAAAAACTGTTTTTT.

This clonotype has a count of ten or more. The chain employs TRBV28 and TRBJ2-5; 9 nucleotides agree with TRBD2. Trimming at V came to 6 bases and at J to 2 bases, leaving 7 bases not matched to a gene. The CDR3 covers 15 residues. Germline V gives CDR1 MDHEN, CDR2 SYDVKM. DNA of the CDR3: TGTGCCAGCAGAGGGACTAGCTGGGGTCAAGAGACCCAGTACTTC. This sequence encodes CASRGTSWGQETQYF.

This clonotype showed up just a few times. This sequence joins TRBV4-1 and TRBJ2-7; weak D call: TRBD2 (5 bases). The CDR3 totals 15 residues. Germline CDR1 is MGHRA and CDR2 is YSYEKL. With 5 bases removed from V and 0 bases from J, the gap between germline ends came to 14 bases. CDR3 bases: TGCGCCAGCAGCTGGGAGCCCCTCTCCTCCTACGAGCAGTACTTC. Translation gives CASSWEPLSSYEQYF.

The rearrangement joins TRBV28 to TRBJ1-5; TRBD1 aligns across 7 bases. V shed 10 bases, J shed 9 bases, and the junction held 9 bases outside the gene matches. Germline loops: CDR1 MDHEN, CDR2 SYDVKM. CDR3 length equals 12 residues. The CDR3 loop reads CATEQGVSPQHF. CDR3 sequence (DNA): TGTGCCACGGAGCAGGGGGTTTCGCCCCAGCATTTT.

The CDR3 is CATSGARSSGAVTDTQYF. The CDR3 nucleotides read TGTGCCACCAGCGGAGCGCGGTCTAGCGGGGCCGTCACAGATACGCAGTATTTT. This chain links TRBV15 with TRBJ2-3, with 9 bases identical to TRBD2. In germline, CDR1 is LNHNV, CDR2 YYDKDF (reference sequence). The CDR3 contains 18 residues. V lost 5 bases to trimming and J lost 2 bases; unmatched junction nucleotides: 14.

The chain joins TRBV27 to TRBJ2-3, with 10 positions matching TRBD1. Germline assignment: CDR1 MNHEY and CDR2 SMNVEV (reference sequence). This CDR3 has 18 residues. V shed 2 bases and J 6 bases; nucleotides not matched to a gene: 14. CDR3 sequence (DNA): TGTGCCAGCAGTTTAACCGGGACAGGGGCGCGGTCTTTCGATACGCAGTATTTT. Translated, it gives CASSLTGTGARSFDTQYF.

This clonotype has ten or more counts. The chain has TRBV7-2 and TRBJ1-2; a possible D gene is TRBD1 (5 bases). Between the trimmed V and J ends, which lost 5 bases and 8 bases, there was a span of 21 bases. The CDR3 spans 15 residues. Germline assignment: CDR1 SGHTA and CDR2 FQGNSA. The DNA of the CDR3 is TGTGCCAGCAGCGCGTCCGGGACCGCCTCGGGAGGCTACACCTTC. Translation: CASSASGTASGGYTF. Complete variable domain (other parts from reference TRBV7-2 and TRBJ1-2): GAGVSQSPSNKVTEKGKDVELRCDPISGHTALYWYRQSLGQGLEFLIYFQGNSAPDKSGLPSDRFSAERTGGSVSTLTIQRTQQEDSAVYLCASSASGTASGGYTFGSGTRLTVV.

The table lists this clonotype with many counts. The chain combines TRBV14 with TRBJ2-4; 10 bases match TRBD2. Per germline, CDR1 SGHDN and CDR2 FVKESK. V lost 4 bases and J lost 0; bases outside the gene matches: 3. This CDR3 region has 16 residues. The CDR3 DNA sequence: TGTGCCAGCAGCCGTGTAGCGGGGGGAGCCAAAAACATTCAGTACTTC. Translating it yields CASSRVAGGAKNIQYF.

In its sample, this clonotype was seen many times. The CDR3 loop reads CASSPGGATYNEQFF. The DNA of the CDR3 is TGTGCCAGCAGCCCAGGGGGGGCAACATACAATGAGCAGTTCTTC. J is TRBJ2-1 and V is TRBV28; either TRBD1 or TRBD2 may supply D (7 bases each). Trimming took 6 bases from V and 4 from J, leaving 16 bases between them. CDR3 size: 15 residues. CDR1 is MDHEN and CDR2 is SYDVKM in the germline V gene.

Many counts were recorded for this clonotype. V gene TRBV4-2 combines with J gene TRBJ2-2, with D hard to call. CDR3 size: 14 residues. Trimming removed 2 bases from V and 6 bases from J, with 10 bases in between. The germline V gene has CDR1 LGHNA and CDR2 YNFKEQ. This CDR3 reads CASSQRAGAGELFF. In nucleotides, the CDR3 is TGTGCCAGCAGCCAACGGGCCGGAGCCGGGGAGCTGTTTTTT.

This clonotype was seen at least ten times. The CDR3 DNA reads TGCGCCAGCAGCTTGGCGGCGATAGCAGGCACAGATACGCAGTATTTT. It translates to CASSLAAIAGTDTQYF. This rearrangement joins TRBV5-1 to TRBJ2-3, with D unresolved. CDR3 length: 16 amino acids. Germline V gene data show CDR1 as SGHRS and CDR2 as YFSETQ. V was clipped by 0 bases and J by 1 base, with 12 bases between them.

Many counts were recorded for this clonotype. The rearrangement links TRBV5-1 to TRBJ1-5, with D maybe TRBD1 (6 bases). V gave up 4 bases and J gave up 4 bases, with 15 bases separating them. Germline V lookup: CDR1 SGHRS, CDR2 YFSETQ. The CDR3 loop spans 15 amino acids. CDR3 sequence (DNA): TGCGCCAGCAGCCCCAACTGGGGGCATAATCAGCCCCAGCATTTT. Its translation: CASSPNWGHNQPQHF.

This clonotype was seen many times. The V and J genes are TRBV11-2 and TRBJ1-2; D unclear. Germline CDR1 is SGHAT and CDR2 is FQNNGV. V shed 4 bases and J shed 4 bases, with 13 bases lying between them. CDR3 length equals 14 residues. This CDR3 is CASSSQRQGYGYTF. CDR3 bases: TGTGCCAGCAGCTCCCAGCGCCAAGGCTATGGCTACACCTTC.

This clonotype was detected a few times. This chain links TRBV5-4 with TRBJ2-1; TRBD1 aligns across 8 bases. V dropped 4 bases and J dropped 6; count of bases not matched to a gene: 3. The CDR3 covers 13 residues. Germline CDR1 SGHNT, CDR2 YYREEE (reference sequence). Written as DNA, the CDR3 is TGTGCCAGCAGCGAGGGACAGGTCAATGAGCAGTTCTTC. Amino acids: CASSEGQVNEQFF.

This clonotype has at least ten counts. This chain uses TRBV4-3 with TRBJ2-3; D not resolved. Between the trimmed V and J ends, which lost 0 bases and 8 bases, there was a span of 12 bases. The CDR3 extends over 14 amino acids. The germline CDR1 and CDR2 sequences are LGHNA and YSLEER. Here the CDR3 reads CASSQEKRAGTQYF. CDR3 DNA: TGCGCCAGCAGCCAAGAGAAAAGGGCCGGTACGCAGTATTTT.

The table lists this clonotype with a count of one. This chain joins TRBV12-3 or TRBV12-4 and TRBJ2-3; D possibly corresponds to TRBD2 (6 bases). The germline V and J ends were trimmed by 4 bases and 2 bases, with 16 bases remaining between them. This CDR3 has 16 residues. The CDR3 DNA follows: TGTGCCAGCAGTTCCTTCGGAGCGGGTGACACAGATACGCAGTATTTT. Translating it yields CASSSFGAGDTDTQYF.

The V and J genes are TRBV5-1 and TRBJ2-3; D not resolved. V dropped 7 bases and J dropped 4 bases, with 10 bases sitting between them. This CDR3 contains 12 residues. The V gene's germline CDR1 is SGHRS and CDR2 YFSETQ. This chain's CDR3 is CASSSGADTQYF. DNA of the CDR3: TGCGCCAGCTCATCTGGGGCAGATACGCAGTATTTT.

This chain links TRBV6-8 with TRBJ2-7, with unresolved D. The V gene's germline CDR1 is MNHGY and CDR2 SAAAGT. The CDR3 is 16 amino acids. V lost 5 bases to trimming and J lost 4 bases, with 21 bases between them. CDR3 nucleotide sequence: TGTGCCAGCAGTACCTCGTTTCGAGAGGTAGGGTACGAGCAGTACTTC. Its translation: CASSTSFREVGYEQYF.

This clonotype was observed at least ten times. The J gene is TRBJ2-1, the V gene TRBV5-6, with 7 bases that match TRBD1. This CDR3 contains 16 residues. The trim removed 4 bases at V and 4 bases at J, leaving 11 bases unmatched. Germline-derived CDR1 and CDR2 are SGHDT and YYEEEE. CDR3 in DNA: TGTGCCAGCAGCACAAGAGTGACAGGGATGTACAATGAGCAGTTCTTC. Protein: CASSTRVTGMYNEQFF.

This clonotype was counted many times. J is TRBJ1-2 and V is TRBV2; TRBD1 matches 7 bases. The trim removed 5 bases at V and 5 bases at J, leaving 5 bases unmatched. This CDR3 comprises 13 residues. The germline V gene has CDR1 SNHLY and CDR2 FYNNEI. CDR3 sequence: CASSRDSWYGYTF. DNA for the CDR3: TGTGCCAGCAGTAGGGACAGCTGGTATGGCTACACCTTC.

This clonotype was seen at least ten times. The rearrangement joins TRBV20-1 to TRBJ2-3; 8 bases line up with TRBD2. The CDR3 length is 13 residues. V trimming: 5 bases; J trimming: 1 base; junction bases outside the gene matches: 2. Germline V gene data show CDR1 as DFQATT and CDR2 as SNEGSKA (reference sequence). This CDR3 is CSARSGGTDTQYF. The CDR3 DNA sequence: TGCAGTGCTCGTAGCGGGGGCACAGATACGCAGTATTTT.

This clonotype was seen many times. The CDR3 region has the DNA TGTGCCAGCAGCTCACCGGGACAGGGGCCCTTAGAGACCCAGTACTTC. Residues: CASSSPGQGPLETQYF. V usage is TRBV9 and J usage is TRBJ2-5, with 10 bases matching TRBD1. J gave up 4 bases and V 4 bases, and 10 bases lay outside the gene matches. The CDR3 contains 16 residues. Germline CDR1 SGDLS, CDR2 YYNGEE.

This clonotype was counted ten times or more. V usage is TRBV20-1 and J usage is TRBJ1-6; TRBD1 agrees at 8 bases. Germline lookup yields CDR1 DFQATT and CDR2 SNEGSKA (reference sequence). V was clipped by 3 bases and J by 6 bases; unmatched bases: 7. The CDR3 consists of 15 residues. CDR3 sequence reads: CSARGRGQFNSPLHF. Written as DNA, the CDR3 is TGCAGTGCTAGGGGCAGGGGGCAGTTTAATTCACCCCTCCACTTT.

This clonotype has a count of ten or more. The chain uses TRBV28 and TRBJ2-4, with 10 positions matching TRBD1. V was pared by 3 bases and J by 4 bases, with 3 bases of the junction left unmatched. CDR1 is MDHEN and CDR2 is SYDVKM in the germline V gene. This CDR3 has 15 amino acids. In DNA, the CDR3 is TGTGCCAGCAGTTTCCCGGGACAGGGGAAAAACATTCAGTACTTC. Protein sequence: CASSFPGQGKNIQYF.